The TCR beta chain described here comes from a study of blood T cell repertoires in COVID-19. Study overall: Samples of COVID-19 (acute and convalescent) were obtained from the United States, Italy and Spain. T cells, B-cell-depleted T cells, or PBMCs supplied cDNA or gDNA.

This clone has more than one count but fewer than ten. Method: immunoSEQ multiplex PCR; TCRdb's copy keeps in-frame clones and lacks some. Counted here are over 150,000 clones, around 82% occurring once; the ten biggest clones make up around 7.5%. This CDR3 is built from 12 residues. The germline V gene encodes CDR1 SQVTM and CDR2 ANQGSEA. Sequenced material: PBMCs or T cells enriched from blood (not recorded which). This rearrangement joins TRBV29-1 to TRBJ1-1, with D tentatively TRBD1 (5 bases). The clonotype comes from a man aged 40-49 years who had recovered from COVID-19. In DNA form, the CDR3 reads TGCAGGAACCTTTTGACAGTCACTGAAGCTTTCTTT. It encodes CRNLLTVTEAFF.